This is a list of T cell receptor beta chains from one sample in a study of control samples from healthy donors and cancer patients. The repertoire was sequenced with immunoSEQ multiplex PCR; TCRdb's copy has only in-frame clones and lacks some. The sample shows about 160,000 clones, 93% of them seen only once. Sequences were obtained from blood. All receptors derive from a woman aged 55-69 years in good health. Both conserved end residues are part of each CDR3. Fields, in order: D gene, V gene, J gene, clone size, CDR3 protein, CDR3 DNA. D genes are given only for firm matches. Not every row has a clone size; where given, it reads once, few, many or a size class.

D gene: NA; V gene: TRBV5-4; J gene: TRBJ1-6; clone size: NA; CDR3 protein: CASSPPGKGPYNSPLHF; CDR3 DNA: TGTGCCAGCAGCCCTCCCGGAAAGGGCCCCTATAATTCACCCCTCCACTTT
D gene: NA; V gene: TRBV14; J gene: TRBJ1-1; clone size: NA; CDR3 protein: CASSFLGRGVTEAFF; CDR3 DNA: TGTGCCAGCAGCTTTTTGGGAAGGGGCGTCACTGAAGCTTTCTTT
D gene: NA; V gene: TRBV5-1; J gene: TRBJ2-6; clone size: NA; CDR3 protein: CASSLSRRVTGANVLTF; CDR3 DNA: TGCGCCAGCAGCCTTTCGAGGCGGGTGACGGGGGCCAACGTCCTGACTTTC
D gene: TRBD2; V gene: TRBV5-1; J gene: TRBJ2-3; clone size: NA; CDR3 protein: CASSPGLAGETDTQYF; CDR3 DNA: TGCGCCAGCAGCCCGGGACTAGCGGGGGAAACAGATACGCAGTATTTT
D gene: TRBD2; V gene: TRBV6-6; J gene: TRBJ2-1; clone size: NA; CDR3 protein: CASGGLAGGYEQFF; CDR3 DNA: TGTGCCAGCGGGGGGCTAGCGGGAGGCTATGAGCAGTTCTTC
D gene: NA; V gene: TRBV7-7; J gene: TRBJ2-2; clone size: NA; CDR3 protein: CASSLASRGTGELFF; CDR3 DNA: TGTGCTAGCAGCTTAGCTAGTCGAGGCACCGGGGAGCTGTTTTTT
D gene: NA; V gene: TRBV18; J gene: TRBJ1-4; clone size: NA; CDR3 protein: CASSPQVLDEKLFF; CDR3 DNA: TGTGCCAGCTCACCACAGGTATTGGATGAAAAACTGTTTTTT
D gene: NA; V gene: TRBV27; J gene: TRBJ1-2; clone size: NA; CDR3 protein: CASSLSAAGAGYTF; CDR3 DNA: TGTGCCAGCAGTTTATCGGCGGCAGGAGCCGGCTACACCTTC
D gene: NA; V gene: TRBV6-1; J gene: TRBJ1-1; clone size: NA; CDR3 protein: CASSEMFQGGAEAFF; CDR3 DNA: TGTGCCAGCAGTGAAATGTTTCAGGGTGGGGCTGAAGCTTTCTTT
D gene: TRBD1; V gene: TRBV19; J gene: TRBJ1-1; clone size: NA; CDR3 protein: CASSRVGTANTEAFF; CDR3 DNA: TGTGCCAGTAGCAGGGTGGGGACAGCGAACACTGAAGCTTTCTTT
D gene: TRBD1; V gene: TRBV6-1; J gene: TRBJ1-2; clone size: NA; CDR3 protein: CASSEATGGPNYGYTF; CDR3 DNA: TGTGCCAGCAGTGAAGCAACAGGGGGTCCTAACTATGGCTACACCTTC
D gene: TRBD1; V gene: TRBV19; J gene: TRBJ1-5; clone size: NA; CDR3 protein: CASSIDAGTGFGQPQHF; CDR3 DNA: TGTGCCAGTAGTATAGACGCCGGGACAGGGTTCGGACAGCCCCAGCATTTT
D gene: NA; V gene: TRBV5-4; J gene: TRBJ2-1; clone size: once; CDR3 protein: CASSWTGSSYNEQFF; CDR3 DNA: TGTGCCAGCAGCTGGACGGGGAGCTCCTACAATGAGCAGTTCTTC
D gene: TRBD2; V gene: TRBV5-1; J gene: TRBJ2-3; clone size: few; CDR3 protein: CASRTSGGAGGTDTQYF; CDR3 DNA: TGCGCCAGCAGGACTAGCGGGGGGGCCGGAGGCACAGATACGCAGTATTTT
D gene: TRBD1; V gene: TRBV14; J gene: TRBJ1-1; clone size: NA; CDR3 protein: CASSHLGQGRWNTEAFF; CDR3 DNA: TGTGCCAGCAGCCACCTAGGACAGGGAAGATGGAACACTGAAGCTTTCTTT
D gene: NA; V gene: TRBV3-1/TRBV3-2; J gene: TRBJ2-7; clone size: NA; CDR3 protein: CASSQVPQSYEQYF; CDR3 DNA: TGTGCCAGCAGCCAAGTTCCCCAGTCTTACGAGCAGTACTTC
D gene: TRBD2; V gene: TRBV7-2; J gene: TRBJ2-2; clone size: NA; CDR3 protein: CASSPHPSGDGELFF; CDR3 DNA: TGTGCCAGCAGCCCCCACCCTAGCGGGGACGGGGAGCTGTTTTTT
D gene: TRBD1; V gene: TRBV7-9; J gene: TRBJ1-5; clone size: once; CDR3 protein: CASSLGTGESDQPQHF; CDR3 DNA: TGTGCCAGCAGCTTAGGGACAGGGGAATCGGATCAGCCCCAGCATTTT
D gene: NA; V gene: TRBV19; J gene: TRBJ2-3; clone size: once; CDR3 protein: CASSEGPAADTQYF; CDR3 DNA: TGTGCCAGTAGTGAGGGACCAGCGGCAGATACGCAGTATTTT
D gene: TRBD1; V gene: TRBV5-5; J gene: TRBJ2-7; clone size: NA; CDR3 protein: CASSPGTGSHEQYF; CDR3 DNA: TGTGCCAGCAGCCCCGGGACAGGGAGCCACGAGCAGTACTTC
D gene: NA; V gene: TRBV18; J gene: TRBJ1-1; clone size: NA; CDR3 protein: CASSPTLATDTEAFF; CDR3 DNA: TGTGCCAGCTCACCTACTCTGGCTACGGACACTGAAGCTTTCTTT
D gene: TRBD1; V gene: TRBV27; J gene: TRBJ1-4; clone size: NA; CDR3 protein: CASSLRIIDRGEKLFF; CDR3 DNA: TGTGCCAGCAGTTTAAGGATCATAGACAGGGGAGAAAAACTGTTTTTT
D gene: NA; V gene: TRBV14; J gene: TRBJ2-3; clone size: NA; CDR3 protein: CASSQGGFQGRDTQYF; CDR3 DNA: TGTGCCAGCAGCCAAGGAGGCTTCCAGGGAAGAGATACGCAGTATTTT
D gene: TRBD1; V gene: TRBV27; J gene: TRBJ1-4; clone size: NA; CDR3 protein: CASSFTGVGEKLFF; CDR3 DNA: TGTGCCAGCAGTTTCACAGGGGTTGGGGAAAAACTGTTTTTT
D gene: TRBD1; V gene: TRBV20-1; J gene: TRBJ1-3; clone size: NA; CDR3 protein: CSASTGGSGNTIYF; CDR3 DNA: TGCAGTGCTAGTACAGGGGGCTCTGGAAACACCATATATTTT
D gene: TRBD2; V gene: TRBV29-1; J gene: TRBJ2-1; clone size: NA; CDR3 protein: CSVEGGTSGARRRNEQFF; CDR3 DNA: TGCAGCGTTGAGGGGGGGACTAGCGGGGCAAGAAGAAGAAATGAGCAGTTCTTC
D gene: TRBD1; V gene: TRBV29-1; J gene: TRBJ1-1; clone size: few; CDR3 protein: CSHGTGARTEAFF; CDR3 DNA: TGCAGCCATGGGACAGGGGCCCGCACTGAAGCTTTCTTT
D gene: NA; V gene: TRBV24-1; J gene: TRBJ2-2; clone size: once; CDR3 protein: CATSDPGRIGELFF; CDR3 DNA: TGTGCCACCAGTGATCCGGGCCGTATCGGGGAGCTGTTTTTT
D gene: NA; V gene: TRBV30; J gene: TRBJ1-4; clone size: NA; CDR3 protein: CAWSVTAGSNEKLFF; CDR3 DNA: TGTGCCTGGAGTGTAACGGCAGGTAGTAATGAAAAACTGTTTTTT
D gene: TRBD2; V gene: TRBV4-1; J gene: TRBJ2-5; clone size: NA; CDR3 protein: CASSQLGGSGGSRETQYF; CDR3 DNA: TGCGCCAGCAGCCAACTGGGTGGTAGCGGGGGCAGTAGGGAGACCCAGTACTTC
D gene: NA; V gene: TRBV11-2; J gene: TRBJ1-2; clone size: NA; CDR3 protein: CASSLSGNYGYTF; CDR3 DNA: TGTGCCAGCAGCCTTTCCGGGAACTATGGCTACACCTTC
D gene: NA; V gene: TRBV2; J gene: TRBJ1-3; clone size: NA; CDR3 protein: CASRIGGGINSGNTIYF; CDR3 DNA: TGTGCCAGCAGGATCGGGGGAGGGATCAACTCTGGAAACACCATATATTTT
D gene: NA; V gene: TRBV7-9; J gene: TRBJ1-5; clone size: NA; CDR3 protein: CASSRGNRNQPQHF; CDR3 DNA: TGTGCCAGCAGCCGGGGGAACCGTAATCAGCCCCAGCATTTT
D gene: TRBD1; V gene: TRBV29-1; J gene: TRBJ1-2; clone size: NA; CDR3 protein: CSGQGMGYGYTF; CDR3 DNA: TGCAGCGGACAGGGTATGGGGTATGGCTACACCTTC
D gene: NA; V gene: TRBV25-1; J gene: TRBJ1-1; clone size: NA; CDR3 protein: CASTGGAGVNTEAFF; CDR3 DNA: TGTGCCAGCACCGGGGGGGCAGGAGTGAACACTGAAGCTTTCTTT
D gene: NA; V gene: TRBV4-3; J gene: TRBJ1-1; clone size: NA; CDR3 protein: CASSPGGIRTTEAFF; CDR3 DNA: TGCGCCAGCAGCCCCGGGGGCATCCGGACCACTGAAGCTTTCTTT
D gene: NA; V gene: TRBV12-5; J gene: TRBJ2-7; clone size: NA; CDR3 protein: CARGGKGGRFSF; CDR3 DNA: TGTGCTAGGGGGGGTAAGGGGGGCAGGTTTTCCTTC
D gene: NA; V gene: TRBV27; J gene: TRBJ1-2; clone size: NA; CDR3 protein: CASSLWSGEVDYTF; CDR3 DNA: TGTGCCAGCAGTTTATGGTCCGGGGAAGTTGACTACACCTTC
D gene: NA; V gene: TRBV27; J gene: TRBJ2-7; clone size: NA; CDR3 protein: CASSPGASYEQYF; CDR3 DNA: TGTGCCAGCAGCCCCGGGGCTTCCTACGAGCAGTACTTC
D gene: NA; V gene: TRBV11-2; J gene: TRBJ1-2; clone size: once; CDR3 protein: CASSVEELANYGYTF; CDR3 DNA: TGTGCCAGCAGCGTAGAGGAGTTAGCTAACTATGGCTACACCTTC
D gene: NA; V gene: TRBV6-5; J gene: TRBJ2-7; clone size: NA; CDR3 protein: CASSYRVNYEQYF; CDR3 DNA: TGTGCCAGCAGTTACCGGGTTAACTACGAGCAGTACTTC
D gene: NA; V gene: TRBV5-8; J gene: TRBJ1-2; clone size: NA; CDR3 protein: CASSLGDGRGGYTF; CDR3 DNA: TGTGCCAGCAGCTTGGGGGACGGAAGAGGAGGCTACACCTTC
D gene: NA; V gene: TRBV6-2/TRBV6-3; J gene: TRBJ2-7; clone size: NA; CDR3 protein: CASSIVSSYEQYF; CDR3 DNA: TGTGCCAGCAGTATCGTCAGCTCCTACGAGCAGTACTTC
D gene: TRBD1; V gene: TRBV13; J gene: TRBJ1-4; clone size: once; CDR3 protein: CASSPGTARMDDKLFF; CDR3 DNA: TGTGCCAGCAGCCCAGGGACAGCTCGGATGGATGACAAACTGTTTTTT
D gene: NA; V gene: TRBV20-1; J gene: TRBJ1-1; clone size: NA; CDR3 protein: CSASYLPRENTEAFF; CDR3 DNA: TGCAGTGCTAGTTACCTTCCTCGGGAGAACACTGAAGCTTTCTTT
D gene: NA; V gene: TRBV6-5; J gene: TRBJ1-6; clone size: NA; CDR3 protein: CASSYGALSPLHF; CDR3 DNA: TGTGCCAGCAGTTACGGAGCCCTGTCACCCCTCCACTTT
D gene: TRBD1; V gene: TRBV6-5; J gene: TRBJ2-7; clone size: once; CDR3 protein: CASSSPGQGVGEQYF; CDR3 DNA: TGTGCCAGCAGTTCGCCGGGACAGGGTGTAGGCGAGCAGTACTTC